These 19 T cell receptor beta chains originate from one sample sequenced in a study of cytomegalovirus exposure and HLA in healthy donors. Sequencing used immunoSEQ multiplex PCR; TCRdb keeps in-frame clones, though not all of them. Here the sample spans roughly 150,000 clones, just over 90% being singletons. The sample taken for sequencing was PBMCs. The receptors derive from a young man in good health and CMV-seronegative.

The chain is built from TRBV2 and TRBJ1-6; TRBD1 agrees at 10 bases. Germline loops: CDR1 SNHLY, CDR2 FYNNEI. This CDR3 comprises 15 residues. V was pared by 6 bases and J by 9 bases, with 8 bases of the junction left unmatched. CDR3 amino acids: CASSQSGQGSSPLHF. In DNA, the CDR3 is TGTGCCAGCAGCCAGTCGGGACAGGGGAGTTCACCCCTCCACTTT.

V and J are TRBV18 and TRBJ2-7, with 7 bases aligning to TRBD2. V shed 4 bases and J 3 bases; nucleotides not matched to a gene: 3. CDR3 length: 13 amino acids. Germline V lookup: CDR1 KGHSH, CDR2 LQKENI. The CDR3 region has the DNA TGTGCCAGCTCACGGCTAGCGGACTACGAGCAGTACTTC. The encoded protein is CASSRLADYEQYF.

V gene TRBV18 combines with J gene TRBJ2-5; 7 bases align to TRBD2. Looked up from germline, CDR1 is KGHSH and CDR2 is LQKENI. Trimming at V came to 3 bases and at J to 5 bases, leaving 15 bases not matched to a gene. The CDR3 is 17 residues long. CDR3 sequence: CASSPKAASGSQETQYF. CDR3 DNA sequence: TGTGCCAGCTCACCGAAGGCGGCTAGCGGCTCTCAGGAGACCCAGTACTTC.

The CDR3 protein is CAWSVLAGPRGQFF. CDR3 sequence (DNA): TGTGCCTGGAGTGTACTAGCGGGCCCGCGGGGGCAGTTCTTC. This chain links TRBV30 with TRBJ2-1, with TRBD2 matching 9 bases. Unmatched junction bases numbered 9, after V lost 0 bases and J lost 12 bases. Looked up from germline, CDR1 is GTSNPN and CDR2 is SVGIG (reference sequence). The CDR3 covers 14 residues. Filled out from reference TRBV30 and TRBJ2-1, the complete variable domain reads SQTIHQWPATLVQPVGSPLSLECTVEGTSNPNLYWYRQAAGRGLQLLFYSVGIGQISSEVPQNLSASRPQDRQFILSSKKLLLSDSGFYLCAWSVLAGPRGQFFGPGTRLTVL.

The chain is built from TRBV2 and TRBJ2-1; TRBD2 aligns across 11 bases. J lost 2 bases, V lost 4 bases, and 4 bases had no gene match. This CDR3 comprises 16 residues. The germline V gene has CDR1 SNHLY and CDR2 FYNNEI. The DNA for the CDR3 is TGTGCCAGCAGTGTAGATAGCGGGAGGGCCTACAATGAGCAGTTCTTC. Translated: CASSVDSGRAYNEQFF.

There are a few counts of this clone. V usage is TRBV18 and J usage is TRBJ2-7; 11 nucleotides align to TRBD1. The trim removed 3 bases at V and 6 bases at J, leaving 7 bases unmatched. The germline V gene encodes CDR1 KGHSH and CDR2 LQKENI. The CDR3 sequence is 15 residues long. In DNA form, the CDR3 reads TGTGCCAGCTCACCGCCGGGACAGGGGGTGTCCGAGCAGTACTTC. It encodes CASSPPGQGVSEQYF.

CDR3 in DNA: TGTGCCAGCAGCTTAGAGGTGTGGAATGAGCAGTTCTTC. This gives the protein CASSLEVWNEQFF. This chain uses TRBV5-5 with TRBJ2-1, with D uncertain. CDR1 and CDR2 (germline): SGHKS, YYEKEE (reference sequence). V shed 2 bases and J shed 7 bases, with 10 bases lying between them. The CDR3 has 13 amino acids. Variable domain in full (rest from reference TRBV5-5 and TRBJ2-1): DAGVTQSPTHLIKTRGQQVTLRCSPISGHKSVSWYQQVLGQGPQFIFQYYEKEERGRGNFPDRFSARQFPNYSSELNVNALLLGDSALYLCASSLEVWNEQFFGPGTRLTVL.

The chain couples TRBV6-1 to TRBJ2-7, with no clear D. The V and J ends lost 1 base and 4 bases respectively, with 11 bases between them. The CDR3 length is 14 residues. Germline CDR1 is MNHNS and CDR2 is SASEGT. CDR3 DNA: TGTGCCAGCAGTGAAGGTAAATTTCGGTACGAGCAGTACTTC. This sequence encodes CASSEGKFRYEQYF.

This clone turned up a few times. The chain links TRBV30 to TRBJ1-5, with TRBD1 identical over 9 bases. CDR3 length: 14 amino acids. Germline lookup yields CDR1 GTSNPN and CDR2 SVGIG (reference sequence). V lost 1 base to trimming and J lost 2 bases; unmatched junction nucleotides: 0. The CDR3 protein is CAWSGQGGNQPQHF. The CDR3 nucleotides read TGTGCCTGGAGTGGACAGGGGGGCAATCAGCCCCAGCATTTT. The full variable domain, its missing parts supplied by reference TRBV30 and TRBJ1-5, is SQTIHQWPATLVQPVGSPLSLECTVEGTSNPNLYWYRQAAGRGLQLLFYSVGIGQISSEVPQNLSASRPQDRQFILSSKKLLLSDSGFYLCAWSGQGGNQPQHFGDGTRLSIL.

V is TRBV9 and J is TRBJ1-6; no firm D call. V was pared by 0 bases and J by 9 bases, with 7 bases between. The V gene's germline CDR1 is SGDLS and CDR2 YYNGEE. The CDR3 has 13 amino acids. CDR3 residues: CASSVGYGSPLHF. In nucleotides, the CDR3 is TGTGCCAGCAGCGTAGGGTACGGTTCACCCCTCCACTTT.

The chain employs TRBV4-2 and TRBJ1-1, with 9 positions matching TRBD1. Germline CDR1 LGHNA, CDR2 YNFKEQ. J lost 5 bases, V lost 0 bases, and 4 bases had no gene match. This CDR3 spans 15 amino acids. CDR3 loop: CASSQDGQGRTEAFF. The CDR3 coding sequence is TGTGCCAGCAGCCAAGATGGACAGGGGAGGACTGAAGCTTTCTTT.

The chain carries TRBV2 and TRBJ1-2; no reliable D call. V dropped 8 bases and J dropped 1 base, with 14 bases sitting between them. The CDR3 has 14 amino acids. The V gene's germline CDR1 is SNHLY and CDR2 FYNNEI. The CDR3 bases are TGTGCCAGCTCACGGACTGGGCTTAACTATGGCTACACCTTC. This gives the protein CASSRTGLNYGYTF.

CDR3 in DNA: TGTGCCACCAGCAGAGGCGAGGTGGAGACCCAGTACTTC. Translating gives CATSRGEVETQYF. The gene calls are TRBV15 and TRBJ2-5; D is undetermined. This CDR3 spans 13 amino acids. The V gene's germline CDR1 is LNHNV and CDR2 YYDKDF (reference sequence). The V end lost 1 base, the J end lost 5 bases, and 8 bases lay between the germline ends.

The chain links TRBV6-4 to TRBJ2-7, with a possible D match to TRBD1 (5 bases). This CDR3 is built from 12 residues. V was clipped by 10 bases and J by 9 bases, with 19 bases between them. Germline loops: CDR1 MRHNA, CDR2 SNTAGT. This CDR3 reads CATKSQGSGQYV. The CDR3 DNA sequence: TGTGCCACTAAAAGCCAGGGTAGTGGGCAGTACGTC.

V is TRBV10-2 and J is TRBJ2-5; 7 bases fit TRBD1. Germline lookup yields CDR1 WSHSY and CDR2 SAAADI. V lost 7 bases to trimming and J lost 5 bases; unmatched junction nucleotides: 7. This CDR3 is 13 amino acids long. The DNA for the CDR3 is TGCGCCAGCAAGGGACAGATGATCGAGACCCAGTACTTC. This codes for CASKGQMIETQYF.

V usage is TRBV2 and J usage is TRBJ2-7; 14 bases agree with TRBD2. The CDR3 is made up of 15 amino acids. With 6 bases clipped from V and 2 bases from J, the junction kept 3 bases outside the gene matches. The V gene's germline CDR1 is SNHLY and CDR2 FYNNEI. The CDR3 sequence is CASSRLAGGPYEQYV. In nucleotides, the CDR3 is TGTGCCAGCAGCCGACTAGCGGGAGGGCCCTACGAGCAGTACGTC.

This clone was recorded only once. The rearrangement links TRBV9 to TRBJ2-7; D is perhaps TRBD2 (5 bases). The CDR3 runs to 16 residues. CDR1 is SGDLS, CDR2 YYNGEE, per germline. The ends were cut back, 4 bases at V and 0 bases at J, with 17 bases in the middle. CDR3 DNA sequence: TGTGCCAGCAGCCGCGGACTTCCTCCAATCTCCTACGAGCAGTACGTC. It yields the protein CASSRGLPPISYEQYV.

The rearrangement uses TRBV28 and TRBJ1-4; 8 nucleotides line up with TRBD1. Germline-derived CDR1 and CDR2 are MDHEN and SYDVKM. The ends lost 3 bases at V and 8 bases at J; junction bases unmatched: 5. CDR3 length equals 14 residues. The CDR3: CASSLDRVVEKLFF. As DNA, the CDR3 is TGTGCCAGCAGTTTGGACAGGGTGGTAGAAAAACTGTTTTTT.

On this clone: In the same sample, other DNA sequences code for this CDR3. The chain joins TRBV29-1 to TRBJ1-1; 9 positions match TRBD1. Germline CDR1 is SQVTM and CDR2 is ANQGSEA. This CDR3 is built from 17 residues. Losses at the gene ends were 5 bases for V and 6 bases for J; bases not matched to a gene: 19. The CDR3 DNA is TGCAGCGTTTCCACTAGCCGGGACAGGGTTGTCCATGCTGAAGCTTTCTTT. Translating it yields CSVSTSRDRVVHAEAFF.